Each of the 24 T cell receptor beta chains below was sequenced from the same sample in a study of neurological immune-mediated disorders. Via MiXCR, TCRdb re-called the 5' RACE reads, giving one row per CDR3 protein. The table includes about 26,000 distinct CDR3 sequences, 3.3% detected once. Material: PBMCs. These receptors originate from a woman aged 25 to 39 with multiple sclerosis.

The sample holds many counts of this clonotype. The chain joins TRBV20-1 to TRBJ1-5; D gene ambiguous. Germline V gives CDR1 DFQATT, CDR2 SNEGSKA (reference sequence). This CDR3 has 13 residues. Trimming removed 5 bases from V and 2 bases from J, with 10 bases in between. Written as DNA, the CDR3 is TGCAGTGCTCGGGCCGGGGGCAATCAGCCCCAGCATTTT. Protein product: CSARAGGNQPQHF.

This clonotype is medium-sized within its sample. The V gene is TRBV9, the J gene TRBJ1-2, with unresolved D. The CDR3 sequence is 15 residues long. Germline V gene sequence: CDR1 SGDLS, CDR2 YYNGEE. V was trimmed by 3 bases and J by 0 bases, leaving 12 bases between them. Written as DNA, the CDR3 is TGTGCCAGCAGCGCGAGAGTCGATGCTAACTATGGCTACACCTTC. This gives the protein CASSARVDANYGYTF.

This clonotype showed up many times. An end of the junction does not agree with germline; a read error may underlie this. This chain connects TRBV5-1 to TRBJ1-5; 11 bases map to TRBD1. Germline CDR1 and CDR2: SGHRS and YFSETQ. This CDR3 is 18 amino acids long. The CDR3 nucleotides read TGCGCCAGCAGCTTGGCCCCCTTGGGACAGGGGGTGAATCAGCCCCAGAATTTT. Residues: CASSLAPLGQGVNQPQNF.

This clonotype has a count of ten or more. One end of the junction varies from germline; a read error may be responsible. The CDR3 DNA is TGCAGCGTTCTTGAGGGGCTTAGCAATCAGCCCCAGAATTTT. This translates into CSVLEGLSNQPQNF. The chain recombines TRBV29-1 with TRBJ1-5; perhaps TRBD1 as D (5 bases). Per germline, CDR1 SQVTM and CDR2 ANQGSEA. The CDR3 covers 14 residues.

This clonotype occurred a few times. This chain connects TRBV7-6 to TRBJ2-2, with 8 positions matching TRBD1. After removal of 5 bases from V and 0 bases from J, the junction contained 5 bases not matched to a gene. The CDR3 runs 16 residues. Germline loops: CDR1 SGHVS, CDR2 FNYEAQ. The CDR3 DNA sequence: TGTGCCAGCAGCATCTCAGGGGGCTCGAACACCGGGGAGCTGTTTTTT. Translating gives CASSISGGSNTGELFF.

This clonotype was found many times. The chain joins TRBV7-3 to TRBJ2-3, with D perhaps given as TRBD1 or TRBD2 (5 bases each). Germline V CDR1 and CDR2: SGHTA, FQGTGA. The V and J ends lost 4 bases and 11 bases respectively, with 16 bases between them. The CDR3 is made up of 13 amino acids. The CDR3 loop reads CASSSSVGVRQYF. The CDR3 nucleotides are TGTGCCAGCAGCTCCAGCGTGGGGGTTAGGCAGTATTTT. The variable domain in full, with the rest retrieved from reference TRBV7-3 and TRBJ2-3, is GAGVSQTPSNKVTEKGKYVELRCDPISGHTALYWYRQSLGQGPEFLIYFQGTGAADDSGLPNDRFFAVRPEGSVSTLKIQRTERGDSAVYLCASSSSVGVRQYFGPGTRLTVL.

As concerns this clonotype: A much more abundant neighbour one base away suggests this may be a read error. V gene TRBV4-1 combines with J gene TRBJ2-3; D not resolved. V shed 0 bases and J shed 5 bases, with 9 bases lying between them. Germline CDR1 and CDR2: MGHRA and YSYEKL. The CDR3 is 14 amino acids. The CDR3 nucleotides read TGCGCCAGCAGCCAAGAGGTGAAGAAAGATACGCAGTATTTT. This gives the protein CASSQEVKKDTQYF.

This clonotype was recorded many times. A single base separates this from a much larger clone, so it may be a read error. CDR3 sequence (DNA): TGTGCCAGCAGAGACACAGATACGCAGTATTTT. This encodes CASRDTDTQYF. V gene TRBV7-2 combines with J gene TRBJ2-3, with D unresolved. Germline V gives CDR1 SGHTA, CDR2 FQGNSA. V lost 6 bases and J lost 2, with 3 bases in between. The CDR3 extends over 11 amino acids.

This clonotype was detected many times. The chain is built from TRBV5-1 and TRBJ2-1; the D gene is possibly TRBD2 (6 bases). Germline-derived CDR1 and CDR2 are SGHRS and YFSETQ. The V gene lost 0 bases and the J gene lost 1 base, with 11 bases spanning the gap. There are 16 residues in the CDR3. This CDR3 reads CASSLEMAGSYNEQFF. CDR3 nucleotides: TGCGCCAGCAGCTTGGAGATGGCGGGGTCCTACAATGAGCAGTTCTTC. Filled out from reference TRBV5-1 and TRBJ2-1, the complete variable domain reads KAGVTQTPRYLIKTRGQQVTLSCSPISGHRSVSWYQQTPGQGLQFLFEYFSETQRNKGNFPGRFSGRQFSNSRSEMNVSTLELGDSALYLCASSLEMAGSYNEQFFGPGTRLTVL.

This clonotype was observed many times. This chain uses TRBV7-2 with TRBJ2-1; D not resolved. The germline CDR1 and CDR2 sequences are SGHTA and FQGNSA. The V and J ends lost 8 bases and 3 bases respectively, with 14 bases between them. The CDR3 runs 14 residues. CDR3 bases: TGTGCCAGCTCGGGTCTACCTTACTACAATGAGCAGTTCTTC. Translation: CASSGLPYYNEQFF.

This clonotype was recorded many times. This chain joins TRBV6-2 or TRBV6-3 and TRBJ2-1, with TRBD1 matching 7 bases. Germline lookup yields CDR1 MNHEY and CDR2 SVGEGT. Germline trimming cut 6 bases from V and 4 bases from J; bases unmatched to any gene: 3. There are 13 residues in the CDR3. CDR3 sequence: CASRDRVYNEQFF. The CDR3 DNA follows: TGTGCCAGCAGAGACAGGGTTTACAATGAGCAGTTCTTC.

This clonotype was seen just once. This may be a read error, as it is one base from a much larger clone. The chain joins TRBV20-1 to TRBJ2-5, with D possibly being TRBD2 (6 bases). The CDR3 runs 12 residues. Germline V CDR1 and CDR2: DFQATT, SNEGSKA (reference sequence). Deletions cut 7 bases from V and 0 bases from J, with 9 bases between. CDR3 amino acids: CSVGGNQETQYF. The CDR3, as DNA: TGCAGTGTTGGCGGGAACCAAGAGACCCAGTACTTC.

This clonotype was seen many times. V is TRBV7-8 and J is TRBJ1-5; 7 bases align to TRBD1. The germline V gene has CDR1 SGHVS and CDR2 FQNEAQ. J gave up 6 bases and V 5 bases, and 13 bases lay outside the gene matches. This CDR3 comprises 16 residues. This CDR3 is CASSRGTVAGGQPQHF. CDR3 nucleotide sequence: TGTGCCAGCAGCAGAGGGACAGTCGCCGGAGGTCAGCCCCAGCATTTT.

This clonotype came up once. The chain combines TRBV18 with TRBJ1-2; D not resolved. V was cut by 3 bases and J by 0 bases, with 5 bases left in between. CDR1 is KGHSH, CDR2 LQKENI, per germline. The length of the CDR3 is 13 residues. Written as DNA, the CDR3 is TGTGCCAGCTCACCGAAATCTAACTATGGCTACACCTTC. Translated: CASSPKSNYGYTF.

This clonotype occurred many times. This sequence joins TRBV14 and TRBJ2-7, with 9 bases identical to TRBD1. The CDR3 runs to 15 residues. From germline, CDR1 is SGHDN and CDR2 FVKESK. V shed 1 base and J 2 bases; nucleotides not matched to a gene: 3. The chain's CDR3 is CASSQGHRGPYEQYF. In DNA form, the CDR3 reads TGTGCCAGCAGCCAAGGACACAGGGGGCCCTACGAGCAGTACTTC.

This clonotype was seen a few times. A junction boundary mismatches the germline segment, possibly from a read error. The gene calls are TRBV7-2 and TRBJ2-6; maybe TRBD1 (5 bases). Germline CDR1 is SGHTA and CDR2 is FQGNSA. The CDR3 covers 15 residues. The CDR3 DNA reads TGTGCCAGCAGTCCGCGAAGCTCTGGGGCCAAAGTCCTGACTTTC. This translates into CASSPRSSGAKVLTF.

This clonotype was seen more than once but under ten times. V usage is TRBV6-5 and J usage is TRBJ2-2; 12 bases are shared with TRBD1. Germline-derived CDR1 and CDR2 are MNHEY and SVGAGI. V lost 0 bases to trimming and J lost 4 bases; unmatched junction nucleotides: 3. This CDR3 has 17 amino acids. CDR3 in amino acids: CASSYSGDRGRTGELFF. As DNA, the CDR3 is TGTGCCAGCAGTTACTCCGGGGACAGGGGGCGCACCGGGGAGCTGTTTTTT.

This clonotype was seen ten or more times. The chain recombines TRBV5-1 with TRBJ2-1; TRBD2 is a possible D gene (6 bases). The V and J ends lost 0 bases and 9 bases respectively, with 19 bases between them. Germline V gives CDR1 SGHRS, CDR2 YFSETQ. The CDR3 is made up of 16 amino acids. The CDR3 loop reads CASSLASGVGWGEQFF. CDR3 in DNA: TGCGCCAGCAGCTTGGCGTCGGGAGTAGGGTGGGGTGAGCAGTTCTTC. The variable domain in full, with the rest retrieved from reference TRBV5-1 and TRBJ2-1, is KAGVTQTPRYLIKTRGQQVTLSCSPISGHRSVSWYQQTPGQGLQFLFEYFSETQRNKGNFPGRFSGRQFSNSRSEMNVSTLELGDSALYLCASSLASGVGWGEQFFGPGTRLTVL.

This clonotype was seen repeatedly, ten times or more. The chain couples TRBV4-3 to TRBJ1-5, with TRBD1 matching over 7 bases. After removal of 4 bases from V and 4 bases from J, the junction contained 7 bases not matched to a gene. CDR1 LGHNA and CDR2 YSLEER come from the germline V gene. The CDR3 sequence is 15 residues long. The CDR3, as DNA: TGCGCCAGCAGCCGGGATCAGGGGGAGAATCAGCCCCAGCATTTT. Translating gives CASSRDQGENQPQHF.

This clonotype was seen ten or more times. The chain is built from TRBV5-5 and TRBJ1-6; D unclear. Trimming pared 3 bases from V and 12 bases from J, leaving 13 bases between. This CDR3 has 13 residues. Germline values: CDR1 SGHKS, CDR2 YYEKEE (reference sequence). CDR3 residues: CASSWNERGPLHF. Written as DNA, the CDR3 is TGTGCCAGCAGCTGGAATGAGCGGGGACCCCTCCACTTT.

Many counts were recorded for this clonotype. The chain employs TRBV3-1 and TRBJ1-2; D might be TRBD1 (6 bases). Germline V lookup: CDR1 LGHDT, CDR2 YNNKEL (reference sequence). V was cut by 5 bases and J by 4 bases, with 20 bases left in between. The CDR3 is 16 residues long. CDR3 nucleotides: TGTGCCAGCAGCTCCATGGAAAGAGGACAGAGCTATGGCTACACCTTC. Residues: CASSSMERGQSYGYTF. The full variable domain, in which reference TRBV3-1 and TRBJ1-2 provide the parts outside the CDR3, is DTAVSQTPKYLVTQMGNDKSIKCEQNLGHDTMYWYKQDSKKFLKIMFSYNNKELIINETVPNRFSPKSPDKAHLNLHINSLELGDSAVYFCASSSMERGQSYGYTFGSGTRLTVV.

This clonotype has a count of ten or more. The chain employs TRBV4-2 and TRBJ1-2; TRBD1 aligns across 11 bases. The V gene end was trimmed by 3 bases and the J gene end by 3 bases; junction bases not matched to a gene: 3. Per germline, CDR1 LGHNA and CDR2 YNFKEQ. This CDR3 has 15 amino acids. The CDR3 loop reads CASSHRTGGDYGYTF. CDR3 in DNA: TGTGCCAGCAGCCACAGGACAGGGGGCGACTATGGCTACACCTTC.

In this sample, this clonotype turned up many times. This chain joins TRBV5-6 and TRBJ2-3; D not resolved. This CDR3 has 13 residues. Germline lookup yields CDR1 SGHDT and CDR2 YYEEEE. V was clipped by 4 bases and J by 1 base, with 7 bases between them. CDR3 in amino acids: CASSPEGTDTQYF. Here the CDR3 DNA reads TGTGCCAGCAGCCCCGAGGGCACAGATACGCAGTATTTT.

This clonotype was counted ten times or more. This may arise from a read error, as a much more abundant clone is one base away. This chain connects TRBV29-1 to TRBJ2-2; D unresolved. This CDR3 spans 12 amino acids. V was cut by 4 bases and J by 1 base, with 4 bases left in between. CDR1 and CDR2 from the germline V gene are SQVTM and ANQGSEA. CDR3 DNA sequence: TGCAGCGTTGCGAAGAACACCGGGGAGCTGTTTTTT. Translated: CSVAKNTGELFF.